This T cell receptor beta chain was profiled in a study of neurological immune-mediated disorders. The table lists this clonotype with many counts. Antigen specificity is unknown. Study observations and caveats: No CDR3 amino acid sequences recurred among expanded clones across subjects, suggesting private repertoires in all groups. Whereas HTLV-1-associated myelopathy showed the most TCR clonal expansion, multiple sclerosis showed the least, with levels below those of healthy controls.

Germline lookup yields CDR1 SGHRS and CDR2 YFSETQ. V lost 1 base to trimming and J lost 2 bases, with 13 bases between them. The CDR3 consists of 16 residues. Unsorted libraries were generated from 2 million PBMCs. These cells had been stored in RNAlater at -80 C. As for the cDNA, it was generated by 5'RACE with 10-nucleotide random UMIs. TCRdb redid the calling of the 5' RACE reads with MiXCR, one entry per CDR3 protein. The repertoire holds approximately 48,000 distinct CDR3 sequences, approximately 10% seen once, with 5.3% in the top ten. The sequence derives from a man in his 70s with HTLV-1-associated myelopathy (HAM/TSP). The sequenced material came from PBMCs. The chain recombines TRBV5-1 with TRBJ2-1; D possibly corresponds to TRBD2 (6 bases). CDR3 residues: CASSLPGGGPYNEQFF. The CDR3 coding sequence is TGCGCCAGCAGCTTGCCCGGGGGAGGACCCTACAATGAGCAGTTCTTC.